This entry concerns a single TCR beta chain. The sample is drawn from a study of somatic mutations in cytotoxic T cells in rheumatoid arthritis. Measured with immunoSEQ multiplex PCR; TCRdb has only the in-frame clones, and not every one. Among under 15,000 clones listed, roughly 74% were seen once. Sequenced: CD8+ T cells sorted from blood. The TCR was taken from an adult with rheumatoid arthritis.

In DNA form, the CDR3 reads TGTGCCAGCAGCCTCGTGGGAGGGCCTTCCCAGTACTTC. Amino acid sequence: CASSLVGGPSQYF. The chain employs TRBV7-3 and TRBJ2-5; 7 positions match TRBD2. The CDR3 contains 13 residues. Trimming cost V 5 bases and J 9 bases; bases outside gene matches: 9. Germline values: CDR1 SGHTA, CDR2 FQGTGA.